These T cell receptor beta chains were read from a single sample in a study of blood T cell repertoires in COVID-19. Some clones are missing from TCRdb's copy, which holds only in-frame ones; the method was immunoSEQ multiplex PCR. The repertoire holds about 82,000 clones, about 86% seen once, with more than 15% in the top ten. Sequencing was done on a sample of peripheral blood. The receptors were gathered from a woman in her fifties or sixties with acute or convalescent COVID-19. CDR3s include the opening cysteine and the closing phenylalanine or tryptophan. Each record gives: J gene, V gene, D gene, clone size, CDR3 protein, CDR3 DNA. The D gene is left open where the match is weak. Not all rows give a size; the values are once, few, many and, for expanded clones, a class.

TRBJ1-2 | TRBV15 | TRBD1 | once | CATSFRKADRVDASRYGYTF | TGTGCCACCAGCTTCCGAAAGGCGGACAGGGTAGACGCGAGCCGCTATGGCTACACCTTC
TRBJ2-5 | TRBV28 | TRBD2 | - | CASSFGAGGPVGETQYF | TGTGCCAGCAGTTTTGGAGCGGGAGGGCCCGTCGGAGAGACCCAGTACTTC
TRBJ1-2 | TRBV3-1/TRBV3-2 | - | - | CASSQPDLSHHYGYTF | TGTGCCAGCAGCCAACCAGATTTAAGTCACCACTATGGCTACACCTTC
TRBJ2-2 | TRBV6-2/TRBV6-3 | - | - | CASSYRGTGELFF | TGTGCCAGCAGTTACAGGGGCACCGGGGAGCTGTTTTTT
TRBJ2-1 | TRBV11-3 | - | few | CASTQQGNEQFF | TGTGCCAGCACCCAACAGGGCAATGAGCAGTTCTTC
TRBJ2-7 | TRBV7-6 | - | - | CASSLASGVGSYEQYF | TGTGCCAGCAGCTTAGCTTCCGGGGTAGGCTCCTACGAGCAGTACTTC
TRBJ2-3 | TRBV4-1 | - | - | CASSQAGTSSTDTQYF | TGCGCCAGCAGCCAAGCCGGGACATCTAGCACAGATACGCAGTATTTT
TRBJ1-5 | TRBV7-9 | TRBD1 | - | CATGQGGFEPQHF | TGTGCCACGGGACAGGGGGGCTTTGAGCCCCAGCATTTT
TRBJ1-1 | TRBV5-5 | - | - | CASSLALVNSNTEAFF | TGTGCCAGCAGCTTGGCTTTGGTGAACTCGAACACTGAAGCTTTCTTT
TRBJ2-2 | TRBV2 | - | - | CASKWQGNTGELFF | TGTGCCAGCAAGTGGCAGGGGAACACCGGGGAGCTGTTTTTT
TRBJ2-4 | TRBV6-6 | - | - | CASSLDLAKNIQYF | TGTGCCAGCAGTTTAGATCTAGCCAAAAACATTCAGTACTTC
TRBJ2-2 | TRBV30 | - | - | CAWPPSGAGELFF | TGTGCCTGGCCGCCCTCGGGAGCCGGGGAGCTGTTTTTT
TRBJ1-1 | TRBV29-1 | TRBD1 | few | CSVGQGNTEAFF | TGCAGCGTTGGACAGGGGAACACTGAAGCTTTCTTT
TRBJ1-5 | TRBV18 | - | few | CASSPNRNSNQPQHF | TGTGCCAGCTCACCAAACAGAAATAGCAATCAGCCCCAGCATTTT
TRBJ1-2 | TRBV6-2/TRBV6-3 | TRBD1 | - | CASSRQGVRYGYTF | TGTGCCAGCAGTCGACAGGGAGTGCGCTATGGCTACACCTTC
TRBJ2-1 | TRBV4-3 | TRBD2 | - | CASSRGGALNEQFF | TGCGCCAGCAGCCGCGGGGGGGCCTTGAATGAGCAGTTCTTC
TRBJ1-5 | TRBV24-1 | - | - | CATSDHVGGTDQPQHF | TGTGCCACCAGTGACCACGTTGGAGGAACAGATCAGCCCCAGCATTTT
TRBJ2-3 | TRBV6-6 | - | once | CASSQRTGVGTDTQYF | TGTGCCAGCAGTCAACGGACGGGGGTGGGCACAGATACGCAGTATTTT
TRBJ1-4 | TRBV20-1 | - | - | CSASSRAGFEKLFF | TGCAGTGCTAGTTCTCGCGCAGGGTTTGAAAAACTGTTTTTT
TRBJ1-2 | TRBV7-2 | - | - | CASSTRQDTGVYGYTF | TGTGCCAGCAGCACCCGACAGGATACTGGGGTCTATGGCTACACCTTC
TRBJ2-7 | TRBV14 | - | - | CASSQAVAGEQYF | TGTGCCAGCAGCCAAGCGGTCGCTGGCGAGCAGTACTTC
TRBJ2-5 | TRBV5-1 | - | - | CASSLGHNQETQYF | TGCGCCAGCAGCTTGGGACACAACCAAGAGACCCAGTACTTC
TRBJ2-7 | TRBV2 | TRBD1 | - | CASRTYLTGGVSSYEQYF | TGTGCCAGCAGGACCTATTTGACAGGGGGCGTCTCCTCCTACGAGCAGTACTTC
TRBJ1-2 | TRBV7-2 | - | - | CASSPTSGAGYTF | TGTGCCAGCAGCCCAACCTCAGGGGCTGGCTACACCTTC
TRBJ1-4 | TRBV5-5 | TRBD1 | - | CASSLELGQGKEKLFF | TGTGCCAGCAGCCTAGAACTGGGACAGGGAAAAGAAAAACTGTTTTTT
TRBJ1-3 | TRBV6-5 | - | - | CASIYRVGNTIYF | TGTGCCAGCATCTACAGGGTTGGGAACACCATATATTTT
TRBJ1-5 | TRBV18 | TRBD1 | - | CASSPQARTGGDQPQHF | TGTGCCAGCTCACCTCAAGCTCGGACAGGGGGTGATCAGCCCCAGCATTTT
TRBJ2-1 | TRBV9 | - | - | CASSVVQGNEQFF | TGTGCCAGCAGCGTAGTCCAGGGAAATGAGCAGTTCTTC
TRBJ1-6 | TRBV19 | - | - | CASSTDSNSPLHF | TGTGCCAGTAGTACGGACAGTAATTCACCCCTCCACTTT
TRBJ2-5 | TRBV7-2 | TRBD2 | once | CASSFSGGQETQYF | TGTGCCAGCAGCTTCAGCGGGGGGCAAGAGACCCAGTACTTC
TRBJ2-2 | TRBV3-1/TRBV3-2 | - | once | CASSLTGLGTGELFF | TGTGCCAGCAGCTTAACAGGGTTGGGCACCGGGGAGCTGTTTTTT
TRBJ2-3 | TRBV5-6 | - | - | CASSLGAFTDTQYF | TGTGCCAGCAGCTTGGGGGCCTTCACAGATACGCAGTATTTT
TRBJ2-1 | TRBV5-1 | TRBD1 | - | CASSLDRVRVLIF | TGCGCCAGCAGCCTGGACAGGGTGAGGGTTCTAATCTTC
TRBJ1-1 | TRBV5-1 | TRBD1 | - | CASSAGTGAEAFF | TGCGCCAGCAGTGCCGGGACAGGGGCTGAAGCTTTCTTT
TRBJ2-3 | TRBV20-1 | TRBD2 | - | CSASRTSGGTDTQYF | TGCAGTGCTAGTAGGACTAGCGGGGGCACAGATACGCAGTATTTT
TRBJ1-1 | TRBV7-2 | - | - | CASSQKGAAANTEAFF | TGTGCCAGCAGCCAGAAAGGGGCAGCCGCGAACACTGAAGCTTTCTTT
TRBJ1-2 | TRBV6-5 | - | - | CASRTQGLLGYTF | TGTGCCAGCAGGACCCAGGGGCTGCTCGGCTACACCTTC
TRBJ1-4 | TRBV4-2 | - | - | CASSQKQGHNEKLFF | TGTGCCAGCAGCCAAAAACAGGGTCATAATGAAAAACTGTTTTTT
TRBJ2-5 | TRBV11-3 | - | - | CASSPPMAGRQETQYF | TGTGCCAGCAGCCCCCCCATGGCGGGCCGCCAAGAGACCCAGTACTTC
TRBJ1-1 | TRBV9 | TRBD1 | - | CASSDDRVYTEAFF | TGTGCCAGCAGCGACGACAGGGTTTACACTGAAGCTTTCTTT
TRBJ1-2 | TRBV6-1 | TRBD1 | - | CASSDTGGWYGYTF | TGTGCCAGCAGTGATACAGGGGGTTGGTATGGCTACACCTTC
TRBJ1-2 | TRBV7-2 | TRBD1 | - | CASSLLDRGLGYGYTF | TGTGCCAGCAGCTTACTGGACAGGGGGCTCGGGTATGGCTACACCTTC
TRBJ2-1 | TRBV29-1 | TRBD2 | - | CSVESAFSGGSVNEQFF | TGCAGCGTTGAATCGGCCTTCAGCGGGGGCAGTGTGAATGAGCAGTTCTTC
TRBJ2-7 | TRBV5-1 | TRBD2 | - | CASSLGTSHYEQYF | TGCGCCAGCAGCTTGGGGACTAGCCACTACGAGCAGTACTTC
TRBJ1-2 | TRBV10-1 | - | - | CASLEVRVNYGYTF | TGCGCCAGCCTCGAGGTCCGGGTGAACTATGGCTACACCTTC
TRBJ2-7 | TRBV3-1/TRBV3-2 | - | - | CASSRQVYEQYF | TGTGCCAGCAGTCGACAGGTCTACGAGCAGTACTTC
TRBJ1-6 | TRBV2 | - | few | CASSGGNSPLHF | TGTGCCAGCAGTGGAGGGAATTCACCCCTCCACTTT
TRBJ2-7 | TRBV19 | - | - | CASSPHGRGGSYEQYF | TGTGCCAGTAGTCCACACGGACGGGGTGGGTCCTACGAGCAGTACTTC
TRBJ1-1 | TRBV14 | TRBD1 | - | CASSRATGGSTEAFF | TGTGCCAGCAGCCGGGCGACAGGGGGTAGCACTGAAGCTTTCTTT
TRBJ2-7 | TRBV5-6 | - | - | CASSLRGLYEQYF | TGTGCCAGCAGCTTGCGGGGTCTCTACGAGCAGTACTTC
TRBJ1-1 | TRBV12-5 | - | - | CASGLREGTEAFF | TGTGCTAGTGGTTTAAGAGAGGGAACTGAAGCTTTCTTT
TRBJ2-5 | TRBV6-2/TRBV6-3 | - | - | CASSYPQGGQETQYF | TGTGCCAGCAGTTACCCCCAGGGGGGCCAAGAGACCCAGTACTTC